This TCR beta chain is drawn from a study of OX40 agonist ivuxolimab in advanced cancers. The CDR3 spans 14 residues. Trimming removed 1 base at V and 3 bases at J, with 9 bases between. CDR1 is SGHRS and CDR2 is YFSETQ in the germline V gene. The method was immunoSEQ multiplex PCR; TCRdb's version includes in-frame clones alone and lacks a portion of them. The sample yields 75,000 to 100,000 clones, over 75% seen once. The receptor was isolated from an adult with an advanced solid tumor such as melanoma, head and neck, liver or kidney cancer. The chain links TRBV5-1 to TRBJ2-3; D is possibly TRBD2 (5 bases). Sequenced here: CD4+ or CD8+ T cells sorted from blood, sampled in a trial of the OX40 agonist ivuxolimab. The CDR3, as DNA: TGCGCCAGCAGCTTGTCGGACTCTACAGATACGCAGTATTTT. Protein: CASSLSDSTDTQYF.